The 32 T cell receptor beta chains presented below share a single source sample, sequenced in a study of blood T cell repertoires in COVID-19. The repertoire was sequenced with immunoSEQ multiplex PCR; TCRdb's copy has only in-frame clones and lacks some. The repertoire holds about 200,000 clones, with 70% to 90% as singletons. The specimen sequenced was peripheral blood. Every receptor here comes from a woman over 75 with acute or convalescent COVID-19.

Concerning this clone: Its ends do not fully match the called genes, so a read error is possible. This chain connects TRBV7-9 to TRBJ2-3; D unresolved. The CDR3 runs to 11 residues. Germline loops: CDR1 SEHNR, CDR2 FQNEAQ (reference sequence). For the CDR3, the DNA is TGTGCCAGCAGCTTAGGAGATGCGCAGTATTTT. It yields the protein CASSLGDAQYF.

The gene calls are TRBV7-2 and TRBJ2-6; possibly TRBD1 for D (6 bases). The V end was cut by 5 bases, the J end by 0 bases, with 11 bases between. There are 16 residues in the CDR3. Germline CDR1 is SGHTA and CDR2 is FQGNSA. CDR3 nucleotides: TGTGCCAGCAGCCTGACAGGTACCTCTGGGGCCAACGTCCTGACTTTC. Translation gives CASSLTGTSGANVLTF.

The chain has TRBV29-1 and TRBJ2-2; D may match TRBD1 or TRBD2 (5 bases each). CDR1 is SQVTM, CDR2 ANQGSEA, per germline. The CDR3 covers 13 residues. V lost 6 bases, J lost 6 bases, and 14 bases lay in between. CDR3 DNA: TGCAGCGTCGAACTAGACAGATCCGGGGAGCTGTTTTTT. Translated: CSVELDRSGELFF.

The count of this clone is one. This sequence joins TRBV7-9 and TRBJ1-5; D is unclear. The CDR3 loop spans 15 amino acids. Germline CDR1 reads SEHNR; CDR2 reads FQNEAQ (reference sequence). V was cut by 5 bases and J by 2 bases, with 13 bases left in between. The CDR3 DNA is TGTGCCAGCAGCCCGGGAGACGGTGGCAATCAGCCCCAGCATTTT. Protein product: CASSPGDGGNQPQHF.

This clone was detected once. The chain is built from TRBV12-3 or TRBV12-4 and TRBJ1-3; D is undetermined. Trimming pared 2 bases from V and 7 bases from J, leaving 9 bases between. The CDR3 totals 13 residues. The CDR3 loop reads CASSLYSSNTIYF. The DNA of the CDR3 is TGTGCCAGCAGTTTATATAGTTCGAACACCATATATTTT.

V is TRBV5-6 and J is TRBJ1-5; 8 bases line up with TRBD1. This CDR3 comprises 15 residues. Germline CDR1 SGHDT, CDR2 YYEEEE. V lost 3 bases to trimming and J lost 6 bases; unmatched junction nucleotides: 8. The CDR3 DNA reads TGTGCCAGCAGCTGGACAGGACAGGGAGGTCAGCCCCAGCATTTT. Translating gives CASSWTGQGGQPQHF.

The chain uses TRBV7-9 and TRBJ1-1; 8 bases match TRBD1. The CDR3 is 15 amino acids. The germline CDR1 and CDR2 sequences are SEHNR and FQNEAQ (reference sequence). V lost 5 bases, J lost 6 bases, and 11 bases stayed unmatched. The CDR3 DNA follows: TGTGCCAGCAGCGTATCAGGGGGCTGGACCCCTGAAGCTTTCTTT. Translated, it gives CASSVSGGWTPEAFF.

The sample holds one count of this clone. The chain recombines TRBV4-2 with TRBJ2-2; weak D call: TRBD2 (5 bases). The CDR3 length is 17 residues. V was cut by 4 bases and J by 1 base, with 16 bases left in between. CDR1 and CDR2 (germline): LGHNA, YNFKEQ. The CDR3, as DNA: TGTGCCAGCAGCCCTACCCCGAGCGGCAAGAACACCGGGGAGCTGTTTTTT. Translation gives CASSPTPSGKNTGELFF.

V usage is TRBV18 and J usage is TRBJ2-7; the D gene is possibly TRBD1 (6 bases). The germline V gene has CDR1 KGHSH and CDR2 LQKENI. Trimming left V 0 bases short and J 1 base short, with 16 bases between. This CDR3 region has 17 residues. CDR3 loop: CASSPPQGKAESYEQYF. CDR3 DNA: TGTGCCAGCTCACCACCCCAGGGGAAGGCGGAATCCTACGAGCAGTACTTC.

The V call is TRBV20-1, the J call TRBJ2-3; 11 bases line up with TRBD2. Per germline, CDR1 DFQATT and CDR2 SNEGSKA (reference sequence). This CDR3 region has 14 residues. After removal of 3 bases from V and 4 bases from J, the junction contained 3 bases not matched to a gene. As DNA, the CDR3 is TGCAGTGCTAGTAGCGGGAGGGCCTCAGATACGCAGTATTTT. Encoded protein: CSASSGRASDTQYF.

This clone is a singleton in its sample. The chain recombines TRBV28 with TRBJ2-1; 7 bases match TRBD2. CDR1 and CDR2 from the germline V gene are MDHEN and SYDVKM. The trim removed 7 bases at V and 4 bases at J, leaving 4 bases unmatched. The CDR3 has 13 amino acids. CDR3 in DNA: TGTGCCAGCACAAGGGGACTATACAATGAGCAGTTCTTC. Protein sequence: CASTRGLYNEQFF.

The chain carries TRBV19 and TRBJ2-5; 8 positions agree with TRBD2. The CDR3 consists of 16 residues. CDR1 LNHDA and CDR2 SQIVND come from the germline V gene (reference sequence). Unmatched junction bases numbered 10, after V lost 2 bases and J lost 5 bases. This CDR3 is CASSIWGTSILETQYF. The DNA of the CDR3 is TGTGCCAGTAGTATATGGGGGACTAGTATTTTGGAGACCCAGTACTTC. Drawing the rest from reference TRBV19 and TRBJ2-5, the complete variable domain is DGGITQSPKYLFRKEGQNVTLSCEQNLNHDAMYWYRQDPGQGLRLIYYSQIVNDFQKGDIAEGYSVSREKKESFPLTVTSAQKNPTAFYLCASSIWGTSILETQYFGPGTRLLVL.

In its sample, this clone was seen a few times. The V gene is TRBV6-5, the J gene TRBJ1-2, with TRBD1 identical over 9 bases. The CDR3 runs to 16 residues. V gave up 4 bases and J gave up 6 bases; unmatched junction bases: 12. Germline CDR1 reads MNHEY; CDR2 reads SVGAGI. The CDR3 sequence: CASSLQGAMMLNGYTF. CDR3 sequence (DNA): TGTGCCAGCAGTTTACAGGGGGCGATGATGCTCAATGGCTACACCTTC.

DNA for the CDR3: TGTGCCAGCAGCGTCACCAACAGGGACGGGCAGCCCCAGCATTTT. This sequence encodes CASSVTNRDGQPQHF. The chain links TRBV5-6 to TRBJ1-5; tentative D call: TRBD1 (6 bases). The germline V gene has CDR1 SGHDT and CDR2 YYEEEE. The V and J ends lost 4 bases and 7 bases respectively, with 18 bases between them. The CDR3 runs to 15 residues. Using reference TRBV5-6 and TRBJ1-5 for the parts outside the CDR3, the full variable domain is DAGVTQSPTHLIKTRGQQVTLRCSPKSGHDTVSWYQQALGQGPQFIFQYYEEEERQRGNFPDRFSGHQFPNYSSELNVNALLLGDSALYLCASSVTNRDGQPQHFGDGTRLSIL.

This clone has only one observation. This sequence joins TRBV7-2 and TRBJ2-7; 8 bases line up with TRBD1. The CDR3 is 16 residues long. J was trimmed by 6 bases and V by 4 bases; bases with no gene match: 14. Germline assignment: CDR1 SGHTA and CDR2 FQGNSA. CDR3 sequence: CASSYQMSPGGGEQYF. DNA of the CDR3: TGTGCCAGCAGCTATCAGATGAGTCCAGGGGGCGGCGAGCAGTACTTC.

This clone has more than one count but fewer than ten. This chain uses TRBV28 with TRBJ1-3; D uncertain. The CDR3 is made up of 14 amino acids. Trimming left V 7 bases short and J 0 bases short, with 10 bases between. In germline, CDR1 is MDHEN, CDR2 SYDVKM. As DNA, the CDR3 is TGTGCCAGCAAGCCCCAAACCTCTGGAAACACCATATATTTT. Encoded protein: CASKPQTSGNTIYF.

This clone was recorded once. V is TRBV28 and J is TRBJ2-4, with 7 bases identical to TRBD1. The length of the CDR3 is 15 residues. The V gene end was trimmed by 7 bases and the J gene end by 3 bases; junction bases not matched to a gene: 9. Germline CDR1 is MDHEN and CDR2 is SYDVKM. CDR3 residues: CASNYRGIGKNIQYF. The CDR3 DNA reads TGTGCCAGCAATTACAGGGGTATCGGCAAAAACATTCAGTACTTC.

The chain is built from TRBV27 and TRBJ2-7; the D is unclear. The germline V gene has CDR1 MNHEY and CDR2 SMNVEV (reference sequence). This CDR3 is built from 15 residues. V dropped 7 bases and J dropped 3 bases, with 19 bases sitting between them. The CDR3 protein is CASTPGPGFVYEQYF. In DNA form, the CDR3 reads TGTGCCAGCACCCCGGGTCCCGGGTTTGTCTACGAGCAGTACTTC.

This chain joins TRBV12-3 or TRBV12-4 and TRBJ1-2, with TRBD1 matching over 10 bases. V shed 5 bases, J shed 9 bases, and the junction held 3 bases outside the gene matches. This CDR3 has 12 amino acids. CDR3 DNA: TGTGCCAGCAGTCGGACAGGGGGTAGCTACACCTTC. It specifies CASSRTGGSYTF.

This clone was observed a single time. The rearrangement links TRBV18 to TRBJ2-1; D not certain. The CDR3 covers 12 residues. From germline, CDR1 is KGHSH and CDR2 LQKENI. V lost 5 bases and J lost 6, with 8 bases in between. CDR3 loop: CASSELGNEQFF. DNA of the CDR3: TGTGCCAGCTCAGAACTCGGCAATGAGCAGTTCTTC.

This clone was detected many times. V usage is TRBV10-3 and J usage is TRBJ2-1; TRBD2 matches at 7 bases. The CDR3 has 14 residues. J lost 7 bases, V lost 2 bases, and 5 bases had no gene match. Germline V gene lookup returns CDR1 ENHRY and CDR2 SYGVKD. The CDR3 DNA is TGTGCCATCAGTGAGCCAAGCGGGACTAATGAGCAGTTCTTC. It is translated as CAISEPSGTNEQFF.

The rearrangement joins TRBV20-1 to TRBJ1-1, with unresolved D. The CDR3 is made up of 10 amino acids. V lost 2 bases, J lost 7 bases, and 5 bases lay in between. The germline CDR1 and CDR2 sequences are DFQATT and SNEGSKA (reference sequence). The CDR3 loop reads CSARISEAFF. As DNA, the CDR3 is TGCAGTGCTAGAATCAGTGAAGCTTTCTTT.

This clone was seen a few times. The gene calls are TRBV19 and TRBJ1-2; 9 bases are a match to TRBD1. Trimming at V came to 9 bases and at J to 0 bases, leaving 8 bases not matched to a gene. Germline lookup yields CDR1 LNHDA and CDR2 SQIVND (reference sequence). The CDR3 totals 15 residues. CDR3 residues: CASAPTGGANYGYTF. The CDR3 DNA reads TGTGCCAGCGCACCGACAGGGGGAGCTAACTATGGCTACACCTTC.

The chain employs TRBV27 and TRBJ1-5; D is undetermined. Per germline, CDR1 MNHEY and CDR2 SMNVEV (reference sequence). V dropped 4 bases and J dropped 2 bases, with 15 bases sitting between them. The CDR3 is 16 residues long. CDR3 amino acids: CASSWNGELGNQPQHF. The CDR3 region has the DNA TGTGCCAGCAGTTGGAATGGGGAGCTCGGCAATCAGCCCCAGCATTTT.

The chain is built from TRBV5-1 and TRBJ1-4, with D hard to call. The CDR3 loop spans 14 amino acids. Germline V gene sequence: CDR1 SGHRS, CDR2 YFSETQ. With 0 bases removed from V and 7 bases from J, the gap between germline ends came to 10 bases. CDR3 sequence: CASSLGVGGEKLFF. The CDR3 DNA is TGCGCCAGCAGCTTGGGGGTTGGCGGTGAAAAACTGTTTTTT.

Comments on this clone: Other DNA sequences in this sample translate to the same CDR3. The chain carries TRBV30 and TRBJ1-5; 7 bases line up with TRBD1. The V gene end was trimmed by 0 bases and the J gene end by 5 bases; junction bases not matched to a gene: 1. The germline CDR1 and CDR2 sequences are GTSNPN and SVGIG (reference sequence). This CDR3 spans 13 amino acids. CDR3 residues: CAWSVQGDQPQHF. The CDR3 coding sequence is TGTGCCTGGAGTGTGCAGGGGGATCAGCCCCAGCATTTT.

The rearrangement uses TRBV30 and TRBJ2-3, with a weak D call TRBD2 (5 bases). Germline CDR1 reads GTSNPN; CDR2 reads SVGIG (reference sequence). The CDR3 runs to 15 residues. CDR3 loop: CVRAKSGTSTDTQYF. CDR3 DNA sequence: TGTGTTAGAGCCAAAAGCGGCACTAGCACAGATACGCAGTATTTT.

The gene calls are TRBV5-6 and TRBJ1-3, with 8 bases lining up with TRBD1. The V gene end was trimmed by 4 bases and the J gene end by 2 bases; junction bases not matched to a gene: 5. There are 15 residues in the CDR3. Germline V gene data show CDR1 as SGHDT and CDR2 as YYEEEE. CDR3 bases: TGTGCCAGCAGCCCTGGACAGGGCGCTGGAAACACCATATATTTT. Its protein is CASSPGQGAGNTIYF.

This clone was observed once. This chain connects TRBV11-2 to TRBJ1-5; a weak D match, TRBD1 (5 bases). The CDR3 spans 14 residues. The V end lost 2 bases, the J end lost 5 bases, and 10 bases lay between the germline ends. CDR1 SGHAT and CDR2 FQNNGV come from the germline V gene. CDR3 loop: CASSLWGGDQPQHF. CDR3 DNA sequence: TGTGCCAGCAGCTTATGGGGAGGGGATCAGCCCCAGCATTTT.

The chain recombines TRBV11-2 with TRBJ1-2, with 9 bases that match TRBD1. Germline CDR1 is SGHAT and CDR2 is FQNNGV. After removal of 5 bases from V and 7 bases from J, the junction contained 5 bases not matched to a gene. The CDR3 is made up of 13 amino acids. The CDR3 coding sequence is TGTGCCAGCAGCCCTACGACAGGGGGTGGCTACACCTTC. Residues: CASSPTTGGGYTF.

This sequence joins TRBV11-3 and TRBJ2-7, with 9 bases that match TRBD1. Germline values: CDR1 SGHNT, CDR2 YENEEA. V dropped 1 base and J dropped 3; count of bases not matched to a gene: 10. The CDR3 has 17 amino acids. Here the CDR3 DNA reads TGTGCCAGCAGCTTAGGATTAGGGACAGGGAAAAGCTACGAGCAGTACTTC. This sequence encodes CASSLGLGTGKSYEQYF.

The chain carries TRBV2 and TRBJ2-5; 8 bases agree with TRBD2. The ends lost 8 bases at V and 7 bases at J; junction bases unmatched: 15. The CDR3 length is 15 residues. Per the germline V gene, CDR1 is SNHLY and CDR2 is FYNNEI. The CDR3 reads CASGASGGRSGTQYF. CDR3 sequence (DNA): TGTGCCAGCGGAGCAAGCGGCGGGAGGTCCGGGACCCAGTACTTC.